Sequencing of this TCR beta chain was carried out in a study of CD8 T cells in ankylosing spondylitis. The germline CDR1 and CDR2 sequences are KGHDR and SFDVKD. Trimming pared 3 bases from V and 9 bases from J, leaving 13 bases between. The CDR3 runs to 13 residues. This clonotype has at least ten counts. The antigen is unknown. Researchers built TCR beta libraries using quantitative 5'-RACE with molecular barcodes. Using its own MiXCR run on the 5' RACE reads, TCRdb lists one record per CDR3 protein. The table has 45,000 to 60,000 distinct CDR3 sequences, about 7.8% seen once. The study's findings and limits: As for the disease-linked clones, they showed a CD8+ phenotype and occurred at relatively low frequencies in peripheral blood. Within matched ankylosing spondylitis synovial fluid, disease-linked clones were reportedly significantly enriched.

The sequencing sample was made of blood, either unsorted or a sorted T cell fraction (not recorded which). The receptor's source is a female donor with ankylosing spondylitis or in good health (not recorded which). V gene TRBV24-1 combines with J gene TRBJ2-5, with D possibly matching TRBD1 (6 bases). The CDR3 DNA is TGTGCCACCAGTGATGGACAGTTGGGGGCCCAGTACTTC. Translated: CATSDGQLGAQYF.